A single sample gave rise to the 26 T cell receptor beta chains below, sequenced in a study of blood T cells in healthy people across ages. A second about 7 to 11 cycle PCR used barcoded and J-beta primers. TCRdb reprocessed the 5' RACE reads with MiXCR, giving one entry per CDR3 protein. The data hold about 700,000 distinct CDR3 sequences, with about 30% observed a single time. Source material: blood. Receptors originate from a woman of 80 years or more in good health.

Notes on this clonotype: This may be a read error: a much more frequent sequence differs by one nucleotide. This rearrangement joins TRBV7-8 to TRBJ2-7; unclear D gene. Trimming shortened V by 1 base and J by 3 bases, and 7 bases separated the two germline ends. Germline V gene lookup returns CDR1 SGHVS and CDR2 FQNEAQ. The CDR3 covers 13 residues. DNA of the CDR3: TGTGCCAGCAGCTTAGGAGAGGTCTACGAGCAGTACTTC. This codes for CASSLGEVYEQYF.

This clonotype was picked up a small number of times. This chain connects TRBV4-2 to TRBJ2-7, with 15 bases fitting TRBD2. Germline CDR1 LGHNA, CDR2 YNFKEQ. The trim removed 0 bases at V and 2 bases at J, leaving 11 bases unmatched. The CDR3 extends over 20 amino acids. The CDR3 is CASSQDGAGTSGGSTYEQYF. In DNA, the CDR3 is TGTGCCAGCAGCCAAGATGGGGCCGGGACTAGCGGGGGGAGTACCTACGAGCAGTACTTC.

The CDR3 region has the DNA TGTGCCAGCAGTACACCCACCCTAGCGTTAAACTTAAAGACCCAGTACTTC. Translated: CASSTPTLALNLKTQYF. The chain has TRBV28 and TRBJ2-5; tentatively, D is TRBD2 (6 bases). V was pared by 5 bases and J by 6 bases, with 25 bases between. The CDR3 covers 17 residues. The germline V gene encodes CDR1 MDHEN and CDR2 SYDVKM.

The CDR3 here is CSARDPRTVYEQYF. Here the CDR3 DNA reads TGCAGTGCTAGAGATCCCCGGACAGTCTACGAGCAGTACTTC. V is TRBV20-1 and J is TRBJ2-4; D might be TRBD1 (6 bases). The J call is in doubt because the DNA end fits TRBJ2-7 better. The germline gives CDR1 DFQATT, CDR2 SNEGSKA (reference sequence). CDR3 length: 14 amino acids.

This clonotype was recorded at least ten times. This chain joins TRBV20-1 and TRBJ1-5, with TRBD1 matching 8 bases. The CDR3 has 13 residues. Trimming removed 6 bases from V and 6 bases from J; junction bases left unmatched: 7. Germline CDR1 and CDR2: DFQATT and SNEGSKA (reference sequence). CDR3 DNA: TGCAGTGCCCAGACAGGGGAGTTTCAGCCCCAGCATTTT. It translates to CSAQTGEFQPQHF.

This clonotype was observed a few times. CDR3 in amino acids: CASSHSGRNTEAFF. In DNA form, the CDR3 reads TGTGCCAGCAGCCACAGCGGGAGGAACACTGAAGCTTTCTTT. This sequence joins TRBV14 and TRBJ1-1; D not certain. The V end lost 3 bases, the J end lost 1 base, and 9 bases lay between the germline ends. Germline CDR1 reads SGHDN; CDR2 reads FVKESK. There are 14 residues in the CDR3.

With regard to this clonotype: An end of the junction does not agree with germline; a read error may underlie this. The chain carries TRBV6-5 and TRBJ2-5; 7 positions match TRBD2. The germline CDR1 and CDR2 sequences are MNHEY and SVGAGI. There are 14 residues in the CDR3. DNA of the CDR3: TGTGCCAGCAGGTACTCGGGGGGACTGGATGAGCAGTACTTC. Its protein is CASRYSGGLDEQYF.

CDR3 protein: CASSPLTSPYEQYF. DNA of the CDR3: TGTGCCAGCAGTCCCCTGACTAGTCCCTACGAGCAGTACTTC. This chain uses TRBV6-5 with TRBJ2-4, with D perhaps TRBD2 (6 bases). The J call may be wrong; the DNA end is better matched by TRBJ2-7. The CDR3 covers 14 residues. In germline, CDR1 is MNHEY, CDR2 SVGAGI.

This clonotype has a count of ten or more. This chain connects TRBV5-1 to TRBJ2-3; D is possibly TRBD2 (5 bases). The V gene lost 4 bases and the J gene lost 5 bases, with 17 bases spanning the gap. The CDR3 sequence is 15 residues long. CDR1 and CDR2 (germline): SGHRS, YFSETQ. As DNA, the CDR3 is TGCGCCAGCAGCCAAGTTGGACTCCCCAAAGATACGCAGTATTTT. Residues: CASSQVGLPKDTQYF.

Note on this clonotype: Since a much larger clone is just one base distant, this may be a read error. J is TRBJ1-1 and V is TRBV27, with D uncertain. The CDR3 runs 17 residues. CDR1 MNHEY and CDR2 SMNVEV come from the germline V gene (reference sequence). CDR3 amino acids: CASSLSAGFRMNTDAFF. Written as DNA, the CDR3 is TGTGCCAGCAGTTTATCGGCGGGGTTCAGGATGAACACTGACGCTTTCTTT.

This clonotype appeared many times. J is TRBJ2-7 and V is TRBV7-2; no firm D call. CDR3 size: 14 residues. V dropped 7 bases and J dropped 3 bases, with 16 bases sitting between them. In germline, CDR1 is SGHTA, CDR2 FQGNSA. Written as DNA, the CDR3 is TGTGCCAGCACCCCCCCCGGAGCTGGCTACGAGCAGTACTTC. This translates into CASTPPGAGYEQYF.

The chain couples TRBV3-1 to TRBJ1-1; possibly TRBD1 for D (6 bases). Trimming left V 2 bases short and J 0 bases short, with 7 bases between. The germline CDR1 and CDR2 sequences are LGHDT and YNNKEL (reference sequence). There are 14 residues in the CDR3. Here the CDR3 reads CASSQSGVNTEAFF. The CDR3 nucleotides read TGTGCCAGCAGCCAATCAGGGGTGAACACTGAAGCTTTCTTT.

The rearrangement uses TRBV7-9 and TRBJ2-1, with TRBD1 matching over 9 bases. The germline V gene encodes CDR1 SEHNR and CDR2 FQNEAQ (reference sequence). J was trimmed by 1 base and V by 5 bases; bases with no gene match: 6. The CDR3 consists of 16 residues. CDR3 sequence (DNA): TGTGCCAGCAGCGGACACAGGGGGCGTTCCTACAATGAGCAGTTCTTC. This sequence encodes CASSGHRGRSYNEQFF. Complete variable domain (other parts from reference TRBV7-9 and TRBJ2-1): DTGVSQNPRHKITKRGQNVTFRCDPISEHNRLYWYRQTLGQGPEFLTYFQNEAQLEKSRLLSDRFSAERPKGSFSTLEIQRTEQGDSAMYLCASSGHRGRSYNEQFFGPGTRLTVL.

The table lists this clonotype with many counts. The chain carries TRBV6-6 and TRBJ2-6; D is unclear. Trimming removed 8 bases at V and 2 bases at J, with 10 bases between. Germline assignment: CDR1 MNHNY and CDR2 SVGAGI (reference sequence). The length of the CDR3 is 14 residues. The CDR3 is CASSKGTGANVLTF. Written as DNA, the CDR3 is TGTGCCAGCTCAAAAGGGACTGGGGCCAACGTCCTGACTTTC.

The sample holds many counts of this clonotype. The chain couples TRBV6-6 to TRBJ2-1; the D is unclear. CDR1 is MNHNY and CDR2 is SVGAGI in the germline V gene (reference sequence). V was shortened by 6 bases and J by 4 bases, with 4 bases between the two germline ends. The CDR3 has 11 residues. The DNA of the CDR3 is TGTGCCAGCAGAGAGTACAATGAGCAGTTCTTC. The encoded protein is CASREYNEQFF.

This clonotype has more than one count but fewer than ten. A much larger clone differs by one base, so this may be a read error. The chain joins TRBV4-1 to TRBJ1-2; D gene unclear. Per the germline V gene, CDR1 is MGHRA and CDR2 is YSYEKL. Trimming stripped 4 bases from V and 8 bases from J, with 17 bases between. CDR3 length: 14 amino acids. In DNA, the CDR3 is TGCGCCAGCAGCCGCGGGGATGACCTCCGAGGCTACACCTTC. Its translation is CASSRGDDLRGYTF.

The J gene is TRBJ1-1, the V gene TRBV2, with D maybe TRBD1 (6 bases). Germline V gene lookup returns CDR1 SNHLY and CDR2 FYNNEI. Trimming pared 3 bases from V and 1 base from J, leaving 15 bases between. The CDR3 covers 16 residues. CDR3 loop: CASSDSQGTANTEAFF. CDR3 DNA sequence: TGTGCCAGCAGTGACTCCCAGGGGACTGCGAACACTGAAGCTTTCTTT. Variable domain in full (rest from reference TRBV2 and TRBJ1-1): EPEVTQTPSHQVTQMGQEVILRCVPISNHLYFYWYRQILGQKVEFLVSFYNNEISEKSEIFDDQFSVERPDGSNFTLKIRSTKLEDSAMYFCASSDSQGTANTEAFFGQGTRLTVV.

This chain connects TRBV29-1 to TRBJ2-1; TRBD2 matches 8 bases. The CDR3 is 14 residues long. CDR1 is SQVTM, CDR2 ANQGSEA, per germline. V shed 4 bases, J shed 4 bases, and the junction held 6 bases outside the gene matches. CDR3 protein: CSVGGGRLYNEQFF. The CDR3 DNA reads as TGCAGCGTTGGTGGCGGGAGGTTGTACAATGAGCAGTTCTTC.

This clonotype was observed a few times. The gene calls are TRBV4-1 and TRBJ1-1; 8 nucleotides line up with TRBD1. J lost 5 bases, V lost 4 bases, and 9 bases had no gene match. The CDR3 consists of 15 residues. The germline V gene encodes CDR1 MGHRA and CDR2 YSYEKL. The CDR3 sequence: CASSPLWTGLTEAFF. For the CDR3, the DNA is TGCGCCAGCAGCCCCCTTTGGACAGGGCTAACTGAAGCTTTCTTT.

This clonotype was observed many times. The chain links TRBV5-5 to TRBJ2-3; 7 nucleotides match TRBD2. The germline CDR1 and CDR2 sequences are SGHKS and YYEKEE (reference sequence). The CDR3 is made up of 14 amino acids. Trimming removed 3 bases from V and 6 bases from J; junction bases left unmatched: 7. This chain's CDR3 is CASSSGLGSDTQYF. Written as DNA, the CDR3 is TGTGCCAGCAGCTCAGGACTAGGGTCGGATACGCAGTATTTT.

The gene calls are TRBV7-2 and TRBJ1-2, with D hard to call. Germline CDR1 SGHTA, CDR2 FQGNSA. V lost 1 base to trimming and J lost 3 bases, with 18 bases between them. This CDR3 comprises 17 residues. The CDR3 bases are TGTGCCAGCAGCTTAGTGGATACCAGGCCGTCCCACTATGGCTACACCTTC. Its protein product is CASSLVDTRPSHYGYTF.

This clonotype was picked up many times. This rearrangement joins TRBV9 to TRBJ2-3, with D perhaps given as TRBD1 or TRBD2 (6 bases each). Looked up from germline, CDR1 is SGDLS and CDR2 is YYNGEE. Trimming stripped 0 bases from V and 1 base from J, with 15 bases between. CDR3 length: 17 amino acids. CDR3 in DNA: TGTGCCAGCAGCGTAGGTCTCGGTGGGGGGCGCACAGATACGCAGTATTTT. This codes for CASSVGLGGGRTDTQYF.

There are many counts of this clonotype. Compared with germline, one end of the junction differs, possibly owing to a read error. CDR3 loop: CASSWTGGHNSGYTF. For the CDR3, the DNA is TGTGCCAGCAGTTGGACAGGGGGACATAACTCTGGCTACACCTTC. This chain uses TRBV12-3 or TRBV12-4 with TRBJ1-2; 10 nucleotides match TRBD1. This CDR3 is 15 amino acids long.

V is TRBV2 and J is TRBJ1-5; D gene ambiguous. This CDR3 contains 18 residues. V lost 2 bases and J 1 base, leaving 18 bases between the germline ends. The V gene's germline CDR1 is SNHLY and CDR2 FYNNEI. The CDR3 spells CASSERVMRVRSNQPQHF. The CDR3 DNA follows: TGTGCCAGCAGTGAAAGGGTAATGCGTGTGAGGAGCAATCAGCCCCAGCATTTT.

This chain joins TRBV27 and TRBJ2-1; 7 bases are a match to TRBD1. V shed 6 bases, J shed 4 bases, and the junction held 9 bases outside the gene matches. Germline lookup yields CDR1 MNHEY and CDR2 SMNVEV (reference sequence). The CDR3 is made up of 15 amino acids. CDR3 in amino acids: CASSIETGTYNEQFF. The CDR3 region has the DNA TGTGCCAGCAGCATCGAGACAGGGACATACAATGAGCAGTTCTTC.

The chain couples TRBV20-1 to TRBJ1-1; D is perhaps TRBD1 (5 bases). There are 13 residues in the CDR3. CDR1 and CDR2 from the germline V gene are DFQATT and SNEGSKA (reference sequence). In DNA form, the CDR3 reads TGCAGCCCGTTGGTCCAGGGTTCCACTGAAGCTTTCTTT. It specifies CSPLVQGSTEAFF.